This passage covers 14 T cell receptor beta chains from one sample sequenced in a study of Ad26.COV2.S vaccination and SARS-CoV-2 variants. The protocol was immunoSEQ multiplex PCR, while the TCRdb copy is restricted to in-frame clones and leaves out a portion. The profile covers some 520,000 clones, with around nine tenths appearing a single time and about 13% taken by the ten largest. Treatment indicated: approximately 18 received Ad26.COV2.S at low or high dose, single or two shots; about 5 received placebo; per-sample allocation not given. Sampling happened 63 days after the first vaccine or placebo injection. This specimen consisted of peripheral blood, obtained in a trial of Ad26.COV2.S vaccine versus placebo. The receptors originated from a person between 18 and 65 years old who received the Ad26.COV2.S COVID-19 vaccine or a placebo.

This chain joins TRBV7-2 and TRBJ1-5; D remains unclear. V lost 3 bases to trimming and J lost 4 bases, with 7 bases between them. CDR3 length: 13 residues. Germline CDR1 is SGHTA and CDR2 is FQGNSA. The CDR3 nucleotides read TGTGCCAGCAGCTTCCGGGCGAATCAGCCCCAGCATTTT. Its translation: CASSFRANQPQHF.

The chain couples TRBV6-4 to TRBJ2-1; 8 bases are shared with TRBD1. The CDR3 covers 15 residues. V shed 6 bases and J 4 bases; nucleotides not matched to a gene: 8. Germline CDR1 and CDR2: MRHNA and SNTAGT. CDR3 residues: CASSPGQGPYNEQFF. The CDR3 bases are TGTGCCAGCAGCCCAGGACAGGGTCCTTACAATGAGCAGTTCTTC.

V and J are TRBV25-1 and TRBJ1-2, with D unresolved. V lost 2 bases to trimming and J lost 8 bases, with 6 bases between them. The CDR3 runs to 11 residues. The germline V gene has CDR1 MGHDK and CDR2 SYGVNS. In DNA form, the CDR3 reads TGTGCCAGCAGTGAAGTTTGGGGCTACACCTTC. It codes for CASSEVWGYTF.

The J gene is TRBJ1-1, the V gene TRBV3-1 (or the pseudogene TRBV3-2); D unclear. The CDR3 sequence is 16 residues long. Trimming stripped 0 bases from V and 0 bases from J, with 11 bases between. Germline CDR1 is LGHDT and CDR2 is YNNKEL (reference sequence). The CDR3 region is CASSQEGKQLNTEAFF. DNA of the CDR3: TGTGCCAGCAGCCAAGAAGGTAAACAGCTGAACACTGAAGCTTTCTTT.

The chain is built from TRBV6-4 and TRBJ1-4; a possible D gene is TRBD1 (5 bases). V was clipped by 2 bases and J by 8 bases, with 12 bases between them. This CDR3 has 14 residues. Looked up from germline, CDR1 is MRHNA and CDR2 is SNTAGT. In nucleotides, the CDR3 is TGTGCCAGCAGTGACCTAACAGGTTCCGAAAAACTGTTTTTT. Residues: CASSDLTGSEKLFF.

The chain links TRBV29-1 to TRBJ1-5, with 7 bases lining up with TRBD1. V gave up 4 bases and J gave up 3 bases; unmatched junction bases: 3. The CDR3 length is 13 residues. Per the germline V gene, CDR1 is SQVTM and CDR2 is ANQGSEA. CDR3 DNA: TGCAGCGTTGCGGACAGGATCAATCAGCCCCAGCATTTT. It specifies CSVADRINQPQHF. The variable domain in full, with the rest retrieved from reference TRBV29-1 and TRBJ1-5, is SAVISQKPSRDICQRGTSLTIQCQVDSQVTMMFWYRQQPGQSLTLIATANQGSEATYESGFVIDKFPISRPNLTFSTLTVSNMSPEDSSIYLCSVADRINQPQHFGDGTRLSIL.

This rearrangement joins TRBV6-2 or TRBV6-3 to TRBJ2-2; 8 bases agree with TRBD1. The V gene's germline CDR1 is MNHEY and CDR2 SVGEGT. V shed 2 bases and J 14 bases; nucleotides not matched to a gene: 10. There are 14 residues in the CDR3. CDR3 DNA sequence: TGTGCCAGCAGTTACGGGGACAGGTTATATTCCCTGTTTTTT. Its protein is CASSYGDRLYSLFF.

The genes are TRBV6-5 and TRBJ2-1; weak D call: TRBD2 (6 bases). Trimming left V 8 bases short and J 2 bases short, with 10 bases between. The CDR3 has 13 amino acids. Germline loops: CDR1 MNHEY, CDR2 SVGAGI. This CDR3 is CASARGTYNEQFF. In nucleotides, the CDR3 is TGTGCCAGCGCCCGGGGGACCTACAATGAGCAGTTCTTC.

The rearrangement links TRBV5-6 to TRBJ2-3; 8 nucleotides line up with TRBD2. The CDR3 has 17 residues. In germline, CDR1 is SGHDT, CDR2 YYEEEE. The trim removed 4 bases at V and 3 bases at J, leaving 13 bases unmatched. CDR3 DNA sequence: TGTGCCAGCAGCCCGTTGACTAGCGCTAGAGGGACAGATACGCAGTATTTT. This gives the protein CASSPLTSARGTDTQYF. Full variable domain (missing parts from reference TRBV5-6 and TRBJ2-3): DAGVTQSPTHLIKTRGQQVTLRCSPKSGHDTVSWYQQALGQGPQFIFQYYEEEERQRGNFPDRFSGHQFPNYSSELNVNALLLGDSALYLCASSPLTSARGTDTQYFGPGTRLTVL.

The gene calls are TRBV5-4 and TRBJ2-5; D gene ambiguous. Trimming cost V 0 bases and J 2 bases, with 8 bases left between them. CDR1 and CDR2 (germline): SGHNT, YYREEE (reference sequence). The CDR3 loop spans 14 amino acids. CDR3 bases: TGTGCCAGCAGCTTGGTGGCGGAACAAGAGACCCAGTACTTC. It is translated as CASSLVAEQETQYF.

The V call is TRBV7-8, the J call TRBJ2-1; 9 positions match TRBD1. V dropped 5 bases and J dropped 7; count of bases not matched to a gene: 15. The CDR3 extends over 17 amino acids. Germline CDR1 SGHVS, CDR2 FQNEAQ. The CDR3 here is CASSTTPGQGRRNEQFF. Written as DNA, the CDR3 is TGTGCCAGCAGCACAACACCGGGACAGGGAAGGAGAAATGAGCAGTTCTTC.

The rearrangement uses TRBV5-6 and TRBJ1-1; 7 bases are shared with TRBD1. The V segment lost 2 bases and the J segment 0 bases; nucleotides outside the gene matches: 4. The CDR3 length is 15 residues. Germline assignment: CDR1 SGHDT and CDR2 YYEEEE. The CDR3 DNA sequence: TGTGCCAGCAGCTTTGTCAGGGGGATGAACACTGAAGCTTTCTTT. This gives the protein CASSFVRGMNTEAFF.

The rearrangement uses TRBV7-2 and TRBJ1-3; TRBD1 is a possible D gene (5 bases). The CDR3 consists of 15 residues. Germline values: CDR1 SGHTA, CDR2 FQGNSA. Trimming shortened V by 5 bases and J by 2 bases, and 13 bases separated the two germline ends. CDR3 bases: TGTGCCAGCAGCCCGTTGGGGGTTGCTGGAAACACCATATATTTT. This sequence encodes CASSPLGVAGNTIYF.

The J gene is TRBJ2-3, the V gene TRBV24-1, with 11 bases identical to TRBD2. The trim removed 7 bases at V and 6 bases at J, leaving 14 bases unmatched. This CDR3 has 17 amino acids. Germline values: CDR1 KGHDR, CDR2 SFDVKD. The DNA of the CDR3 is TGTGCCACCAGCTCCGGCCGGGCTAGCGGGAGGAGGGATACGCAGTATTTT. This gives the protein CATSSGRASGRRDTQYF.